This T cell receptor (beta chain) was sequenced during a study of CD8+ T cells in alopecia areata. Background on the study: Treated patients were dosed with oral tofacitinib, taking 5 to 10 mg twice daily. The protocol delivered tofacitinib for 6 to 18 months, then withdrew it for 6 months. General study findings and limits: An increase in clonality over normal scalp was evident in lesional scalp, especially alopecia totalis/universalis.

Once RNA had been extracted, it was reverse transcribed into cDNA to act as the sequencing template. Sequencing was performed with immunoSEQ multiplex PCR; in TCRdb, only in-frame clones are kept and a portion is missing. The sample lists 100,000 to 150,000 clones, about 49% seen once, with around a sixth in the top ten. Germline-derived CDR1 and CDR2 are GTSNPN and SVGIG (reference sequence). The length of the CDR3 is 15 residues. With 3 bases removed from V and 11 bases from J, the gap between germline ends came to 23 bases. In this sample, this clone turned up a few times. No antigen is known for it.

The source material was CD8+ T cells sorted from blood, sampled at week 0. The chain links TRBV30 to TRBJ1-5, with no clear D. The origin of this receptor is a human donor with alopecia areata. The CDR3 spells CAWRLQGGYSAAQHF. The DNA for the CDR3 is TGTGCCTGGAGGCTACAAGGTGGATATAGCGCGGCCCAGCATTTT.